The rows below give T cell receptor beta chains drawn from one sample of a study of OX40 agonist ivuxolimab in advanced cancers. Clones were read by immunoSEQ multiplex PCR, and TCRdb kept only the in-frame ones, dropping some. Among 42,000 or so clones listed, about 86% were seen once. This specimen consisted of CD4+ or CD8+ T cells sorted from blood, obtained in a trial of the OX40 agonist ivuxolimab. Receptors were obtained from an adult with an advanced solid tumor such as melanoma, head and neck, liver or kidney cancer. Each CDR3 is given with its conserved first and last residue. The D gene is left open where the match is weak. The size entry is marked missing in some rows and otherwise reads once, few, many or a size class.

J gene,D gene,clone size,V gene,CDR3 DNA,CDR3 protein
TRBJ2-3,TRBD1,.,TRBV25-1,TGTGCCAGCAGTTGGGGACAGAGCACAGATACGCAGTATTTT,CASSWGQSTDTQYF
TRBJ2-6,.,.,TRBV15,TGTGCCACCAGCAGGGGGGGAGCTTCTGGGGCCAACGTCCTGACTTTC,CATSRGGASGANVLTF
TRBJ1-5,.,.,TRBV4-1,TGTGCCAGCAGCTTGTTCCCTGGGCAGCCCCAGCATTTT,CASSLFPGQPQHF
TRBJ2-3,.,.,TRBV7-2,TGTGCCAGCAGCTTAGAAGCGGGCTACACAGATACGCAGTATTTT,CASSLEAGYTDTQYF
TRBJ2-3,.,.,TRBV19,TGTGCCAGTAGTATGATGGCCAGATCCACAGATACGCAGTATTTT,CASSMMARSTDTQYF
TRBJ2-1,TRBD2,.,TRBV28,TGTGCCAGCAGAGTTGGGGGGGTCTCCTACAATGAGCAGTTCTTC,CASRVGGVSYNEQFF
TRBJ2-5,.,.,TRBV5-4,TGTGCCAGCAGCTTGGACAGGATCTCACAAGAGACCCAGTACTTC,CASSLDRISQETQYF
TRBJ1-1,.,.,TRBV15,TGTGCCACCAGCAGAGTTTACGCCAGGGCTGGAACTGAAGCTTTCTTT,CATSRVYARAGTEAFF
TRBJ1-6,.,.,TRBV7-2,TGTGCCAGCAGCTCGGGGCAGAGCTCCTATAATTCACCCCTCCACTTT,CASSSGQSSYNSPLHF
TRBJ1-5,TRBD1,.,TRBV6-6,TGTGCCAGCAGTTCCCTTGCGACAGGGACTCAGCCCCAGCATTTT,CASSSLATGTQPQHF
TRBJ2-7,.,once,TRBV4-2,TGTGCCAGCAGCCAACCCCGGGGGACTGGATCCTACGAGCAGTACTTC,CASSQPRGTGSYEQYF
TRBJ1-2,TRBD1,once,TRBV6-1,TGTGCCAGCAGAAACAGGGGCATAAGAATTAGTGGCTACACCTTC,CASRNRGIRISGYTF
TRBJ2-5,.,few,TRBV13,TGTGCCAGCTCCCGTGGGTCGGAGACCCAGTACTTC,CASSRGSETQYF
TRBJ2-7,.,once,TRBV29-1,TGCAGCGTTGAGGTACAGACCTACGAGCAGTACTTC,CSVEVQTYEQYF
TRBJ2-5,.,.,TRBV7-9,TGTGCCAGCAGCTCACAAGGGCCCCAGTACTTC,CASSSQGPQYF
TRBJ2-3,.,.,TRBV6-5,TGTGCCAGTGAAGAACGCGGCGGGAACACAGATACGCAGTATTTT,CASEERGGNTDTQYF
TRBJ2-1,.,.,TRBV20-1,TGCAGTGCTATCCTGAATGAGCAGTTCTTC,CSAILNEQFF
TRBJ2-5,TRBD2,.,TRBV10-3,TGTGCCATCAGTGAGTCAGGAGGAGCGGGGATGAAAGGAGAGACCCAGTACTTC,CAISESGGAGMKGETQYF
TRBJ1-2,.,.,TRBV6-1,TGTGCCAGCAGTGAAACGAAAGAGTACTATGGCTACACCTTC,CASSETKEYYGYTF
TRBJ1-2,.,.,TRBV30,TGTGCCTGGAGTGGAAGGGTCCCCTACTATGGCTACACCTTC,CAWSGRVPYYGYTF
TRBJ2-2,.,.,TRBV7-2,TGTGCCAGCAGCGTCGACTGGACCACCGGGGAGCTGTTTTTT,CASSVDWTTGELFF
TRBJ2-1,TRBD1,.,TRBV10-3,TGTGCCATCAGTGAGTCGACAGGGAATTGGGATGAGCAGTTCTTC,CAISESTGNWDEQFF
TRBJ2-7,TRBD1,.,TRBV5-5,TGTGCCAGCAGCTTCGGGACAGGGTCCTACGAGCAGTACTTC,CASSFGTGSYEQYF
TRBJ2-7,TRBD1,.,TRBV5-1,TGCGCCAGCAGCGCCCCCGGGACAGGGTGGTACGAGCAGTACTTC,CASSAPGTGWYEQYF
TRBJ2-3,TRBD2,.,TRBV13,TGTGCCAGCAGCTTAGGGACTAGCGCCACAGATACGCAGTATTTT,CASSLGTSATDTQYF
TRBJ2-2,TRBD2,.,TRBV18,TGTGCCAGCTCACTAATGACTAGCGCTAGCACCGGGGAGCTGTTTTTT,CASSLMTSASTGELFF